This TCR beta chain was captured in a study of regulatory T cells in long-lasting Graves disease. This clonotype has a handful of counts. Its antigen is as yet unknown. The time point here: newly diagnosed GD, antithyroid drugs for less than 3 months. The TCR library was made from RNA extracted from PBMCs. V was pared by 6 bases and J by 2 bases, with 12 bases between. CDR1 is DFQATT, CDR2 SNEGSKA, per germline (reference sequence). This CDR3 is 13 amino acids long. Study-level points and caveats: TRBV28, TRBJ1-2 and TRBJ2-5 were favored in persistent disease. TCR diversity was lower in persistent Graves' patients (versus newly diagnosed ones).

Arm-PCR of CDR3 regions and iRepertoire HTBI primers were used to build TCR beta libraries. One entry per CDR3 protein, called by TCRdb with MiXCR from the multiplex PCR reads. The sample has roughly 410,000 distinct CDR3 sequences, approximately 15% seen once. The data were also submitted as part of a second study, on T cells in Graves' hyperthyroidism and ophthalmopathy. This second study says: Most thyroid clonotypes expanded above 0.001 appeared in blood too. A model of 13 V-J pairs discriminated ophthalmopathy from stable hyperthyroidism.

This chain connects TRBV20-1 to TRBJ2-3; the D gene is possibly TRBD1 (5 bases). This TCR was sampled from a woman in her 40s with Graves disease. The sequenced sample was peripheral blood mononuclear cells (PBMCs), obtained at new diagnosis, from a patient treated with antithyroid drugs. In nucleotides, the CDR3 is TGCAGTGCCGGAAGGGGCCACACAGATACGCAGTATTTT. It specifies CSAGRGHTDTQYF.